The clone carrying this TCR beta chain was recorded a few times. The source of the sample is a study of cytotoxic CD8 clonotypes in ibrutinib-treated CLL. The germline V and J ends were trimmed by 3 bases and 8 bases, with 25 bases remaining between them. CDR1 SGHAT and CDR2 FQNNGV come from the germline V gene. CDR3 length: 17 residues. Some clones are missing from TCRdb's copy, which holds only in-frame ones; the method was immunoSEQ multiplex PCR. The sample lists fewer than 40,000 clones, 65% to 70% occurring once. The receptor comes from a human donor with chronic lymphocytic leukemia. The rearrangement joins TRBV11-2 to TRBJ1-2; tentatively, D is TRBD1 (6 bases). The specimen comprised PBMCs, sampled at disease progression, from a patient treated with ibrutinib. The CDR3 bases are TGTGCCAGCAGCTTTTCTACAGGGATCCTAGGATCGGGAGGCTACACCTTC. This encodes CASSFSTGILGSGGYTF.